These 12 T cell receptor beta chains share one sample of origin, sequenced in a study of CD8 T cells in ankylosing spondylitis. TCRdb recomputed calls from the 5' RACE reads with MiXCR, one row per CDR3 protein. In the table there are fewer than 450,000 distinct CDR3 sequences, roughly 17% of which are singletons. Antigen specificity for these receptors is unknown. Broader study findings: Seemingly characteristic of ankylosing spondylitis blood was a TCR beta motif consisting of about 8 highly homologous variants.

Sequenced input: blood, either unsorted or a sorted T cell fraction (not recorded which). The receptors stem from a male donor with ankylosing spondylitis.

The genes are TRBV20-1 and TRBJ1-6; possible D gene TRBD1, 6 bases. The CDR3 is made up of 14 amino acids. Germline V lookup: CDR1 DFQATT, CDR2 SNEGSKA (reference sequence). V was clipped by 0 bases and J by 10 bases, with 13 bases between them. The CDR3 spells CSARDRTGKSPLHF. As DNA, the CDR3 is TGCAGTGCTAGAGACCGCACAGGGAAATCACCCCTCCACTTT.

The chain employs TRBV5-1 and TRBJ1-4, with D maybe TRBD1 (6 bases). Germline V gene data show CDR1 as SGHRS and CDR2 as YFSETQ. The CDR3 is 15 residues long. V was clipped by 2 bases and J by 7 bases, with 15 bases between them. CDR3 bases: TGCGCCAGCAGCTTTACAGGGAAGTCAAGTGAAAAACTGTTTTTT. Its translation: CASSFTGKSSEKLFF.

This clonotype has just a few counts. A junction end diverges from the germline sequence, so it may reflect a read error. V gene TRBV27 combines with J gene TRBJ2-3; D is undetermined. Per the germline V gene, CDR1 is MNHEY and CDR2 is SMNVEV (reference sequence). CDR3 length: 12 residues. Written as DNA, the CDR3 is TGTGCCAGCAAGGCTGGCACTGATACGCAGTATTTT. Amino acids: CASKAGTDTQYF.

Of note for this clonotype: One junction end does not reproduce the germline sequence, and a read error may be involved. CDR3 in DNA: TGTGCCACCAGCGGAGAAGCGGGAGGGCCGGGTAGTACAGATACGCAGTATTTT. Protein sequence: CATSGEAGGPGSTDTQYF. This chain connects TRBV15 to TRBJ2-3; 10 positions agree with TRBD2. The CDR3 contains 18 residues. Germline CDR1 LNHNV, CDR2 YYDKDF (reference sequence).

V usage is TRBV28 and J usage is TRBJ2-3; no clear D gene. This CDR3 has 14 amino acids. CDR1 and CDR2 from the germline V gene are MDHEN and SYDVKM. With 5 bases removed from V and 1 base from J, the gap between germline ends came to 10 bases. Here the CDR3 reads CASSPPIGTDTQYF. In nucleotides, the CDR3 is TGTGCCAGCAGTCCCCCGATTGGCACAGATACGCAGTATTTT.

The chain couples TRBV11-1 to TRBJ2-7; 9 bases match TRBD2. The CDR3 sequence is 16 residues long. Germline lookup yields CDR1 SGHAT and CDR2 FQDESV (reference sequence). V dropped 5 bases and J dropped 2; count of bases not matched to a gene: 10. In DNA, the CDR3 is TGTGCCAGCAGCCCCCAGGCGACTAGCGGCCCCTACGAGCAGTACTTC. Translated: CASSPQATSGPYEQYF.

The chain carries TRBV11-2 and TRBJ2-7, with D perhaps matching TRBD2 (5 bases). This CDR3 comprises 16 residues. V shed 1 base and J shed 2 bases, with 15 bases lying between them. From germline, CDR1 is SGHAT and CDR2 FQNNGV. The CDR3 DNA is TGTGCCAGCAGCTTAGTGGGCGGGCTACCTACCTACGAGCAGTACTTC. The encoded protein is CASSLVGGLPTYEQYF.

This clonotype was seen only once. The genes are TRBV5-5 and TRBJ1-2, with TRBD1 as a possible D gene (5 bases). The length of the CDR3 is 18 residues. CDR1 and CDR2 (germline): SGHKS, YYEKEE (reference sequence). V shed 4 bases and J shed 1 base, with 23 bases lying between them. The CDR3: CASSAVRDQGGINYGYTF. Written as DNA, the CDR3 is TGTGCCAGCAGCGCGGTCCGGGACCAGGGAGGAATTAACTATGGCTACACCTTC.

The gene calls are TRBV12-3 or TRBV12-4 and TRBJ2-7, with 7 bases identical to TRBD1. The ends lost 4 bases at V and 2 bases at J; junction bases unmatched: 5. The CDR3 length is 14 residues. This CDR3 reads CASSSSRGTYEQYF. The CDR3 DNA reads TGTGCCAGCAGTTCCAGCAGGGGGACCTACGAGCAGTACTTC.

This rearrangement joins TRBV5-1 to TRBJ2-3; D ambiguous. The V end lost 0 bases, the J end lost 0 bases, and 8 bases lay between the germline ends. Germline V gives CDR1 SGHRS, CDR2 YFSETQ. CDR3 length equals 15 residues. CDR3 in amino acids: CASSLEPSSTDTQYF. DNA for the CDR3: TGCGCCAGCAGCTTGGAACCATCTAGCACAGATACGCAGTATTTT.

This clonotype was detected only a few times. CDR3 nucleotide sequence: TGTGCCTGGAGTGTACAGGGGGACGGTCAGCCCCAGCATTTT. As protein: CAWSVQGDGQPQHF. V usage is TRBV30 and J usage is TRBJ1-5, with 8 bases lining up with TRBD1. In germline, CDR1 is GTSNPN, CDR2 SVGIG (reference sequence). CDR3 size: 14 residues. With V trimmed by 0 bases and J by 6 bases, 4 bases remained unmatched. Combining the CDR3 with reference TRBV30 and TRBJ1-5 gives the whole variable domain SQTIHQWPATLVQPVGSPLSLECTVEGTSNPNLYWYRQAAGRGLQLLFYSVGIGQISSEVPQNLSASRPQDRQFILSSKKLLLSDSGFYLCAWSVQGDGQPQHFGDGTRLSIL.

This clonotype was seen only a few times. The CDR3 region is CSVGEGLAGAADTQYF. In DNA form, the CDR3 reads TGCAGCGTTGGGGAGGGTCTAGCGGGAGCGGCAGATACGCAGTATTTT. The rearrangement links TRBV29-1 to TRBJ2-3; 10 bases line up with TRBD2. CDR1 SQVTM and CDR2 ANQGSEA come from the germline V gene. The length of the CDR3 is 16 residues. V trimming: 4 bases; J trimming: 4 bases; junction bases outside the gene matches: 11.